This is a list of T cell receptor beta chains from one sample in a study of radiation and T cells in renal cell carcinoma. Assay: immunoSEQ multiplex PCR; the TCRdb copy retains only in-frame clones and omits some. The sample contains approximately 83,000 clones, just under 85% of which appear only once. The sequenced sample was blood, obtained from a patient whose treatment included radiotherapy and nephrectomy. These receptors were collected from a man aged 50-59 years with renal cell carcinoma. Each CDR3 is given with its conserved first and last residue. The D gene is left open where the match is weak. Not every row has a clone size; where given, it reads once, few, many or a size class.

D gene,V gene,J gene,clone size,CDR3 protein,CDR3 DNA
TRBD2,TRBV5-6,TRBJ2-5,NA,CASSSSGIGETQYF,TGTGCCAGCAGCAGTAGCGGGATTGGGGAGACCCAGTACTTC
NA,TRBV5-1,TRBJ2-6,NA,CASSPASRQNNVLTF,TGCGCCAGCAGCCCAGCGTCCCGACAGAACAACGTCCTGACTTTC
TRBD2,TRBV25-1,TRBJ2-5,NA,CASSERGGLETQYF,TGTGCCAGCAGTGAGCGGGGGGGGTTGGAGACCCAGTACTTC
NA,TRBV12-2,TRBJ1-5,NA,CASREWRRGNQPQHF,TGTGCAAGTCGCGAATGGCGGCGGGGCAATCAGCCCCAGCATTTT
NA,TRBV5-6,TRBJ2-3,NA,CASSLGAGASTDTQYF,TGTGCCAGCAGCTTGGGAGCGGGTGCTAGCACAGATACGCAGTATTTT
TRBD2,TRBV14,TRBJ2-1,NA,CASSHSGRGGNNEQFF,TGTGCCAGCAGCCATTCTGGGCGGGGGGGAAACAATGAGCAGTTCTTC
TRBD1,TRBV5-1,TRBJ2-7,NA,CASSWTGKNEQYF,TGCGCCAGCAGCTGGACAGGGAAGAACGAGCAGTACTTC
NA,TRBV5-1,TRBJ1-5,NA,CASSLDSNQPQHF,TGCGCCAGCAGCTTGGATAGCAATCAGCCCCAGCATTTT
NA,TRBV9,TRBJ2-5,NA,CASSVGALWGQETQYF,TGTGCCAGCAGCGTAGGTGCCCTCTGGGGACAAGAGACCCAGTACTTC
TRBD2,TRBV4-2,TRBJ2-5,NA,CASSQEGASGGALETQYF,TGTGCCAGCAGCCAAGAAGGTGCTAGCGGGGGGGCCTTGGAGACCCAGTACTTC
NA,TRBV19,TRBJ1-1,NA,CASSSSGTNTEAFF,TGTGCCAGTAGTTCCTCAGGGACGAACACTGAAGCTTTCTTT
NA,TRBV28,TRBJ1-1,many,CASSSTMTEAFF,TGTGCCAGCAGTTCTACTATGACTGAAGCTTTCTTT
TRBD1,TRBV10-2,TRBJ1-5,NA,CASSPRQGGQPQHF,TGCGCCAGCAGTCCACGACAGGGAGGACAGCCCCAGCATTTT
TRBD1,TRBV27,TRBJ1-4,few,CASSARQGSGEKLFF,TGTGCCAGCAGTGCCCGACAGGGATCAGGAGAAAAACTGTTTTTT
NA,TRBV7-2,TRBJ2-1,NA,CASSLEAADYNEQFF,TGTGCCAGCAGCTTAGAGGCGGCCGATTACAATGAGCAGTTCTTC
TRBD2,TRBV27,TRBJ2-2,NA,CASSLFVPSGSGELFF,TGTGCCAGCAGTCTCTTTGTGCCTAGCGGGAGTGGGGAGCTGTTTTTT
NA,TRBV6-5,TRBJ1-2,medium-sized,CASSVQGGTYGYTF,TGTGCCAGCAGTGTACAGGGAGGTACCTATGGCTACACCTTC
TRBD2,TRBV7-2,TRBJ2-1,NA,CASSSTATSVLRQFF,TGTGCCAGCAGCTCGACAGCTACTAGCGTACTAAGGCAGTTCTTC
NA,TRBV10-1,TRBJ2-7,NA,CASREGRRIYEQYF,TGCGCCAGCAGGGAGGGACGGCGGATCTACGAGCAGTACTTC
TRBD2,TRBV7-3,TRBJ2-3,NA,CASSYIAGDPDTQYF,TGTGCCAGCAGCTATATAGCGGGAGATCCAGATACGCAGTATTTT
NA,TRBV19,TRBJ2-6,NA,CASSLGAASSGANVLTF,TGTGCCAGTAGTTTGGGGGCCGCGAGCTCTGGGGCCAACGTCCTGACTTTC
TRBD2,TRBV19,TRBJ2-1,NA,CASSIPGTSGINEQFF,TGTGCCAGTAGTATCCCGGGGACTAGCGGCATAAATGAGCAGTTCTTC